This T cell receptor beta chain was documented in a study of molecular identifiers for immune sequencing clone quantification. Notes on the study in general: Highly expanded clone sizes could be underestimated by identical TCR molecules that share a barcode.

J lost 1 base, V lost 0 bases, and 7 bases had no gene match. Per germline, CDR1 SGHTA and CDR2 FQGNSA. The CDR3 has 17 residues. This clonotype was detected ten times or more. Its antigen is currently unknown. Both previously described methods and listed TCR primers were employed to make bulk TCR libraries. Via MiXCR, TCRdb re-called the PCR reads, giving one row per CDR3 protein. The table lists approximately 59,000 distinct CDR3 sequences, about 18% of them singletons. Source material for naive CD8 libraries was about 17,000 to 1,100,000 sorted cells, with 10%, 30% or 50% RNA. Naive CD8 T cell sorting was performed on the CD8+CD4-CCR7+CD45RA+ phenotype.

This TCR was recovered from a human donor in good health. Some libraries in this study had Jurkat cell RNA spiked in. The sequencing input was naive CD8+ T cells from blood, with Jurkat cell RNA spiked in. Stated subset: FACS-sorted CD8+CD4-CCR7+CD45RA+ naive T cells. This chain connects TRBV7-2 to TRBJ2-7; 9 nucleotides agree with TRBD1. DNA for the CDR3: TGTGCCAGCAGCTTAGCGGGGGTGGGACAGGGATCCTACGAGCAGTACTTC. Encoded protein: CASSLAGVGQGSYEQYF.